This T cell receptor beta chain was identified during a study of blood T cell repertoires in COVID-19. Assay: immunoSEQ multiplex PCR; the TCRdb copy retains only in-frame clones and omits some. Of approximately 270,000 clones in the sample, about 91% were seen once. Per the germline V gene, CDR1 is DFQATT and CDR2 is SNEGSKA (reference sequence). This CDR3 contains 12 residues. V was cut by 3 bases and J by 8 bases, with 11 bases left in between. The sequenced sample consisted of PBMCs or T cells enriched from blood (not recorded which). The chain has TRBV20-1 and TRBJ1-3; D call uncertain. This sequence was found in a human donor in a cohort exposed to, infected with or recovered from COVID-19 (not recorded which). The donor label of this sample is uncertain. The DNA for the CDR3 is TGCAGTGCTAGTCCTAGGATGGACACCATATATTTT. This translates into CSASPRMDTIYF.